This is a list of T cell receptor beta chains from one sample in a study of T cells in Graves' hyperthyroidism and ophthalmopathy. Each CDR3 protein gets one entry after TCRdb re-called the multiplex PCR reads with MiXCR. The sample yields hundreds of thousands of distinct CDR3 sequences, roughly 20% seen once. Sequenced input: blood. Every receptor here comes from a man aged 25 to 40 with Graves' ophthalmopathy. Each CDR3 is given with its conserved first and last residue. The order of the fields is clone size, D gene, J gene, V gene, CDR3 protein, CDR3 DNA. A D gene is named only where the DNA matches it firmly. Size tells how often a clone was seen (once, few, many) or the class of an expanded clone, and some rows leave it out.

few NA TRBJ2-5 TRBV27 CASSYQESQETQYF TGTGCCAGCAGTTACCAGGAGTCCCAAGAGACCCAGTACTTC
NA NA TRBJ1-2 TRBV4-3 CASSQATGAIGYTF TGCGCCAGCAGCCAAGCGACCGGGGCGATCGGCTACACCTTC
few NA TRBJ1-2 TRBV28 CASSFHATGIRYGYTF TGTGCCAGCAGTTTCCACGCTACAGGGATTCGATATGGCTACACCTTC
many TRBD1 TRBJ2-7 TRBV11-2 CASSLPHDRDTYEQYF TGTGCCAGCAGCTTACCCCACGACAGGGATACCTACGAGCAGTACTTC
NA TRBD2 TRBJ2-1 TRBV20-1 CSARETSGSYNEQFF TGCAGTGCTAGAGAGACTAGCGGGAGCTACAATGAGCAGTTCTTC
many NA TRBJ1-5 TRBV2 CASSGAASGNQPQHF TGTGCCAGCAGTGGGGCAGCCTCCGGCAATCAGCCCCAGCATTTT
few TRBD2 TRBJ2-5 TRBV7-2 CASSLNFREGETQYF TGTGCCAGCAGCTTAAATTTTAGGGAGGGAGAGACCCAGTACTTC
few NA TRBJ1-1 TRBV6-1 CASSETTEAFF TGTGCCAGCAGTGAGACCACTGAAGCTTTCTTT
few NA TRBJ1-1 TRBV6-1 CASYTQQGLPTEAFF TGTGCCAGCTATACACAACAGGGTTTACCCACTGAAGCTTTCTTT
NA NA TRBJ1-1 TRBV6-5 CASSYSAGRNTEAFF TGTGCCAGCAGTTACTCCGCAGGCAGGAACACTGAAGCTTTCTTT
NA NA TRBJ1-5 TRBV7-2 CASSSYNQPQHF TGTGCCAGCAGCTCCTATAATCAGCCCCAGCATTTT
many TRBD1 TRBJ1-5 TRBV7-9 CASSYRGDNQPQHF TGTGCCAGCAGCTACAGGGGCGACAATCAGCCCCAGCATTTT
NA NA TRBJ2-5 TRBV6-5 CASSYRSGGGETQYF TGTGCCAGCAGTTACCGCTCGGGTGGAGGGGAGACCCAGTACTTC
few TRBD1 TRBJ2-4 TRBV30 CAWSGDRGSQYF TGTGCCTGGAGTGGGGACAGGGGGTCTCAGTACTTC
NA TRBD1 TRBJ1-5 TRBV19 CASSRTGRGNQPQHF TGTGCCAGTAGTCGGACAGGGAGAGGCAATCAGCCCCAGCATTTT
NA NA TRBJ1-2 TRBV6-5 CASSYSHSANYGYTF TGTGCCAGCAGTTACTCACACAGTGCTAACTATGGCTACACCTTC
once TRBD1 TRBJ1-5 TRBV25-1 CASSAGGNNQPQHF TGTGCCAGCAGTGCAGGGGGCAACAATCAGCCCCAGCATTTT
few TRBD2 TRBJ2-5 TRBV20-1 CSARDGRRTSGEPQETQYF TGCAGTGCTAGAGATGGGCGGAGAACTAGCGGGGAACCCCAAGAGACCCAGTACTTC
many TRBD1 TRBJ1-5 TRBV5-4 CASSIQGNQPQHF TGTGCCAGCAGCATACAGGGGAATCAGCCCCAGCATTTT
NA TRBD2 TRBJ2-1 TRBV6-1 CATRGTSGINEQFF TGTGCCACGCGCGGGACTAGCGGAATCAATGAGCAGTTCTTC
NA TRBD1 TRBJ1-5 TRBV5-5 CASSLGPGGLRSNQPQHF TGTGCCAGCAGCTTGGGTCCAGGGGGCTTACGTAGCAATCAGCCCCAGCATTTT
NA NA TRBJ1-2 TRBV5-1 CASSLDGVAGYTF TGCGCCAGCAGCTTGGATGGAGTCGCTGGCTACACCTTC
few NA TRBJ2-7 TRBV7-2 CASSIARYGVPRPYEQYF TGTGCCAGCAGCATAGCGCGATACGGGGTGCCGAGGCCCTACGAGCAGTACTTC
few NA TRBJ1-4 TRBV15 CATSRVAGPNEKLFF TGTGCCACCAGCAGAGTCGCAGGCCCCAATGAAAAACTGTTTTTT
NA TRBD1 TRBJ1-1 TRBV5-4 CASSSPGGQGTNTEAFF TGTGCCAGCAGCTCTCCCGGCGGACAGGGGACGAACACTGAAGCTTTCTTT
NA TRBD1 TRBJ2-7 TRBV4-2 CASSQGGTGNPYEQYF TGTGCCAGCAGCCAAGGTGGGACAGGCAACCCCTACGAGCAGTACTTC
NA NA TRBJ2-3 TRBV7-9 CASSLVSVLGTDTQYF TGTGCCAGCAGCTTAGTGAGTGTTCTTGGCACAGATACGCAGTATTTT
few NA TRBJ1-5 TRBV19 CASSIREDQPQHF TGTGCCAGTAGTATCCGGGAGGATCAGCCCCAGCATTTT
NA TRBD2 TRBJ2-4 TRBV20-1 CSASISGRALAKNIQYF TGCAGTGCTAGCATAAGCGGGAGGGCCTTAGCCAAAAACATTCAGTACTTC
few NA TRBJ1-6 TRBV4-1 CASSQDGPGDNSPLHF TGCGCCAGCAGCCAAGATGGCCCAGGGGATAATTCACCCCTCCACTTT
many NA TRBJ2-7 TRBV2 CASRPITTSPYEQYF TGTGCCAGCAGGCCCATCACGACTAGTCCCTACGAGCAGTACTTC
NA NA TRBJ2-7 TRBV5-5 CASSEFTGTPTYEQYF TGTGCCAGCAGCGAATTTACCGGGACACCAACCTACGAGCAGTACTTC
few TRBD2 TRBJ2-1 TRBV19 CASSIPGLAGGPGYNEQFF TGTGCCAGTAGTATACCGGGACTAGCGGGAGGGCCGGGCTACAATGAGCAGTTCTTC
few TRBD2 TRBJ2-7 TRBV5-1 CASSFLKLAGAPGEQYF TGCGCCAGCAGCTTTCTCAAACTAGCGGGAGCTCCGGGGGAGCAGTACTTC
many NA TRBJ2-7 TRBV11-2 CASSLDPSRDEQYF TGTGCCAGCAGCTTAGATCCTTCTAGAGACGAGCAGTACTTC
many NA TRBJ2-1 TRBV12-3/TRBV12-4 CASNPSGRWGNEQFF TGTGCCAGCAACCCGTCTGGGAGGTGGGGGAATGAGCAGTTCTTC
many NA TRBJ2-7 TRBV27 CASRPDSGPHPGEQYF TGTGCCAGCAGGCCAGACAGCGGACCCCACCCGGGGGAGCAGTACTTC
few TRBD1 TRBJ1-6 TRBV7-2 CASSFRQGSNSPLHF TGTGCCAGCAGCTTTCGACAGGGGTCTAATTCACCCCTCCACTTT
few NA TRBJ2-7 TRBV28 CASRPLATSYEQYF TGTGCCAGCAGGCCTCTAGCGACCTCCTACGAGCAGTACTTC
few NA TRBJ2-5 TRBV9 CASSVDMSGVTQYF TGTGCCAGCAGCGTAGATATGAGTGGGGTGACCCAGTACTTC